This entry lists 19 T cell receptor beta chains sequenced from one sample in a study of CD8 T cells in Susac syndrome. The RNA input was roughly 0.45 to 1 ug, and it was reverse transcribed with random hexamers. From the immunoSEQ multiplex PCR reads, TCRdb called clonotypes with MiXCR, one entry per CDR3 protein. The repertoire consists of some 300,000 distinct CDR3 sequences, with around 85% occurring once and the leading ten covering 0.2% to 0.25%. The sample was CD8+ T cells from PBMCs. The receptor set was obtained from a human donor with multiple sclerosis.

The gene calls are TRBV19 and TRBJ1-2, with D hard to call. This CDR3 is 15 amino acids long. Trimming removed 0 bases from V and 1 base from J, with 9 bases in between. Per the germline V gene, CDR1 is LNHDA and CDR2 is SQIVND (reference sequence). The CDR3: CASSIELQVNYGYTF. The CDR3 coding sequence is TGTGCCAGTAGTATAGAGCTTCAGGTTAACTATGGCTACACCTTC.

The rearrangement joins TRBV28 to TRBJ2-3, with D unclear. Per the germline V gene, CDR1 is MDHEN and CDR2 is SYDVKM. Trimming took off 3 bases at V and 0 bases at J, with 10 bases between the two ends. The CDR3 is 15 amino acids. The CDR3 protein is CASSLGSASTDTQYF. The CDR3 DNA reads as TGTGCCAGCAGTTTGGGGTCCGCTAGCACAGATACGCAGTATTTT.

The chain combines TRBV6-5 with TRBJ2-7; D is unresolved. In germline, CDR1 is MNHEY, CDR2 SVGAGI. With 2 bases removed from V and 2 bases from J, the gap between germline ends came to 10 bases. This CDR3 has 14 amino acids. The CDR3 sequence is CASSYNGPPYEQYF. The CDR3 DNA sequence: TGTGCCAGCAGTTACAACGGGCCCCCCTACGAGCAGTACTTC.

The chain couples TRBV4-1 to TRBJ2-5; D is unclear. Per the germline V gene, CDR1 is MGHRA and CDR2 is YSYEKL. V lost 0 bases and J 3 bases, leaving 11 bases between the germline ends. CDR3 size: 15 residues. CDR3 region: CASSQDSSLKETQYF. As DNA, the CDR3 is TGCGCCAGCAGCCAAGATAGTTCGCTGAAAGAGACCCAGTACTTC.

This clonotype was detected only once. This sequence joins TRBV7-9 and TRBJ2-2; the D is unclear. In germline, CDR1 is SEHNR, CDR2 FQNEAQ (reference sequence). The CDR3 loop spans 14 amino acids. With 6 bases removed from V and 7 bases from J, the gap between germline ends came to 15 bases. CDR3 amino acids: CASSRTPRYGELFF. CDR3 nucleotides: TGTGCCAGCAGTCGAACCCCCCGATACGGGGAGCTGTTTTTT.

The DNA for the CDR3 is TGTGCCAGCAGTACCCCCTGGCGGATGTCCTACGAGCAGTACTTC. Amino acid sequence: CASSTPWRMSYEQYF. V and J are TRBV6-2 or TRBV6-3 and TRBJ2-7; D not certain. The length of the CDR3 is 15 residues. Looked up from germline, CDR1 is MNHEY and CDR2 is SVGEGT. The V end lost 5 bases, the J end lost 1 base, and 15 bases lay between the germline ends.

The chain employs TRBV6-2 or TRBV6-3 and TRBJ2-1, with 10 bases that match TRBD2. The CDR3 is 15 amino acids. Germline loops: CDR1 MNHEY, CDR2 SVGEGT. V was clipped by 6 bases and J by 8 bases; unmatched bases: 10. The CDR3 region has the DNA TGTGCCAGCAGATACAGCGGGAGGGCCAATCATGAGCAGTTCTTC. Its translation is CASRYSGRANHEQFF.

The rearrangement links TRBV27 to TRBJ2-5; maybe TRBD1 (6 bases). V was pared by 6 bases and J by 2 bases, with 19 bases between. In germline, CDR1 is MNHEY, CDR2 SMNVEV (reference sequence). The CDR3 is made up of 16 amino acids. CDR3 in amino acids: CASRPTGIAKQETQYF. Here the CDR3 DNA reads TGTGCCAGCAGACCTACAGGGATTGCCAAGCAAGAGACCCAGTACTTC.

The sample holds one count of this clonotype. The V call is TRBV28, the J call TRBJ1-4; the D is unclear. Trimming stripped 4 bases from V and 8 bases from J, with 14 bases between. Germline CDR1 and CDR2: MDHEN and SYDVKM. The CDR3 is 14 residues long. CDR3 residues: CASSSAYGAEKLFF. Written as DNA, the CDR3 is TGTGCCAGCAGTTCCGCCTATGGCGCCGAAAAACTGTTTTTT.

This clonotype came up once. V gene TRBV3-1 combines with J gene TRBJ2-3; possibly TRBD1 for D (6 bases). V was clipped by 4 bases and J by 3 bases, with 20 bases between them. The germline V gene has CDR1 LGHDT and CDR2 YNNKEL (reference sequence). The CDR3 sequence is 17 residues long. Here the CDR3 reads CASSPSNPRDITDTQYF. The CDR3 nucleotides read TGTGCCAGCAGCCCGTCAAACCCCCGGGACATTACAGATACGCAGTATTTT.

The chain has TRBV6-1 and TRBJ2-3; maybe TRBD2 (5 bases). Germline CDR1 is MNHNS and CDR2 is SASEGT. CDR3 length: 12 amino acids. The V end was cut by 4 bases, the J end by 3 bases, with 5 bases between. The CDR3 DNA follows: TGTGCCAGCAGTGGGAGGACAGATACGCAGTATTTT. This sequence encodes CASSGRTDTQYF.

The V gene is TRBV28, the J gene TRBJ1-5; TRBD1 matches 8 bases. Germline-derived CDR1 and CDR2 are MDHEN and SYDVKM. The CDR3 consists of 17 residues. The V and J ends lost 6 bases and 0 bases, in that order; junction bases with no gene match: 10. CDR3 protein: CASRLKTGEYSNQPQHF. CDR3 bases: TGTGCCAGCAGACTGAAGACAGGGGAATATAGCAATCAGCCCCAGCATTTT.

The V gene is TRBV30, the J gene TRBJ1-2; no definite D call. Trimming took off 3 bases at V and 5 bases at J, with 16 bases between the two ends. CDR3 length equals 14 residues. Germline loops: CDR1 GTSNPN, CDR2 SVGIG (reference sequence). CDR3 sequence: CAWRYSDFGYGYTF. CDR3 bases: TGTGCCTGGAGATACAGTGATTTCGGGTATGGCTACACCTTC.

This rearrangement joins TRBV19 to TRBJ2-7; D is ambiguous. Between the trimmed V and J ends, which lost 4 bases and 5 bases, there was a span of 6 bases. Germline CDR1 reads LNHDA; CDR2 reads SQIVND (reference sequence). This CDR3 is 11 amino acids long. The CDR3 sequence is CASSKGHEQYF. The CDR3 DNA follows: TGTGCCAGTAGTAAGGGCCACGAGCAGTACTTC.

The V call is TRBV2, the J call TRBJ1-2, with a possible D match to TRBD1 (5 bases). V gave up 6 bases and J gave up 3 bases, with 14 bases separating them. The CDR3 is made up of 14 amino acids. The germline gives CDR1 SNHLY, CDR2 FYNNEI. Here the CDR3 reads CASRVGGLDYGYTF. For the CDR3, the DNA is TGTGCCAGCAGAGTCGGGGGGTTGGACTATGGCTACACCTTC.

The genes are TRBV18 and TRBJ2-7; TRBD1 matches 10 bases. Germline CDR1 reads KGHSH; CDR2 reads LQKENI. Losses at the gene ends were 2 bases for V and 12 bases for J; bases not matched to a gene: 10. The CDR3 totals 14 residues. CDR3: CASSPGTGEKLRYF. The CDR3 region has the DNA TGTGCCAGCTCACCAGGGACAGGGGAGAAGTTACGGTACTTC. Based on the CDR3 plus reference TRBV18 and TRBJ2-7, the full variable domain is NAGVMQNPRHLVRRRGQEARLRCSPMKGHSHVYWYRQLPEEGLKFMVYLQKENIIDESGMPKERFSAEFPKEGPSILRIQQVVRGDSAAYFCASSPGTGEKLRYFGPGTRLTVT.

The chain employs TRBV2 and TRBJ2-4; maybe TRBD2 (7 bases). In germline, CDR1 is SNHLY, CDR2 FYNNEI. The CDR3 loop spans 18 amino acids. Trimming pared 4 bases from V and 0 bases from J, leaving 19 bases between. The CDR3 sequence is CASSGIFGGPLAKNIQYF. Written as DNA, the CDR3 is TGTGCCAGCAGTGGAATCTTCGGGGGGCCGTTAGCCAAAAACATTCAGTACTTC.

The chain couples TRBV27 to TRBJ1-1, with D unclear. Trimming cost V 0 bases and J 3 bases, with 17 bases left between them. The CDR3 loop spans 17 amino acids. Looked up from germline, CDR1 is MNHEY and CDR2 is SMNVEV (reference sequence). The CDR3 is CASSLSQPYVLDTEAFF. The CDR3 nucleotides read TGTGCCAGCAGTTTATCGCAACCATACGTCTTGGACACTGAAGCTTTCTTT.

The chain employs TRBV6-1 and TRBJ2-7; D remains ambiguous. The CDR3 contains 13 residues. With 8 bases removed from V and 0 bases from J, the gap between germline ends came to 11 bases. Germline V gives CDR1 MNHNS, CDR2 SASEGT. The CDR3 region is CASLSPLSYEQYF. The CDR3 region has the DNA TGTGCCAGCCTTTCACCGCTCTCCTACGAGCAGTACTTC.